The present TCR beta chain was sequenced within a study of T cells in Graves' hyperthyroidism and ophthalmopathy. Study-wide results and limits: The majority of expanded thyroid clonotypes above 0.001 also appeared in blood.

Each diagnosis was grounded in clinical symptoms, serum thyroxine and TRAb, thyroid ultrasound, and orbital computed tomography. The junction had 5 bases not matched to a gene; V was cut back by 5 bases and J by 0 bases. CDR3 length: 16 amino acids. The germline V gene has CDR1 DFQATT and CDR2 SNEGSKA (reference sequence). RNA transcripts yielded amplified TCR beta CDR3 regions. HTBI primers drove first-round RT-PCR of the TCR CDR3. TCRdb redid the calling of the multiplex PCR reads with MiXCR, one entry per CDR3 protein. The sample has about 300,000 distinct CDR3 sequences; around a fifth are singletons. About this clonotype itself: Antigen specificity is unknown.

The chain recombines TRBV20-1 with TRBJ2-6; 9 bases match TRBD1. Sequenced material: blood. The sequence was obtained from a man aged 50 or older with Graves' ophthalmopathy. CDR3 protein: CSASDRGPSGANVLTF. The CDR3 bases are TGCAGTGCTTCGGACAGGGGACCCTCTGGGGCCAACGTCCTGACTTTC.